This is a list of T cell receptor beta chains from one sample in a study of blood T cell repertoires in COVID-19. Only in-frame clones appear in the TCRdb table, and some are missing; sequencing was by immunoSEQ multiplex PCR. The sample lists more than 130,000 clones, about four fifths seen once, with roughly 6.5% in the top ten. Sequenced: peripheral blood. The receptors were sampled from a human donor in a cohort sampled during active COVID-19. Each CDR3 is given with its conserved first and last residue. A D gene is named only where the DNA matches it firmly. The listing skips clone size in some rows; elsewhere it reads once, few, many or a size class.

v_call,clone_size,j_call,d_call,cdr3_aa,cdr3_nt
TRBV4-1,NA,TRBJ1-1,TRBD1,CASSWGQGLTEAFF,TGCGCCAGCAGCTGGGGACAGGGATTAACTGAAGCTTTCTTT
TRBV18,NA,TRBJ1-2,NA,CASSHEVGVYGYTF,TGTGCCAGCTCACACGAGGTCGGCGTCTATGGCTACACCTTC
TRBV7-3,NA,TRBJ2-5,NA,CASSLFVSGTDKTKPQETQYF,TGTGCCAGCAGCTTATTCGTTTCCGGGACTGATAAGACAAAACCCCAAGAGACCCAGTACTTC
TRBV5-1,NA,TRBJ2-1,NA,CASSFRTSYNEQFF,TGCGCCAGCAGCTTTAGGACTTCTTACAATGAGCAGTTCTTC
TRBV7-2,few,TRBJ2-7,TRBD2,CASSELASGGGEQYF,TGTGCCAGCAGCGAACTTGCTAGCGGGGGAGGGGAGCAGTACTTC
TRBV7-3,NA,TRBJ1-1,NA,CASSLKEGTEAFF,TGTGCCAGCAGCTTAAAGGAGGGCACTGAAGCTTTCTTT
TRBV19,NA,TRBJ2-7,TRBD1,CASRRRDRLYEQYF,TGTGCCAGTAGGAGACGGGACAGACTCTACGAGCAGTACTTC
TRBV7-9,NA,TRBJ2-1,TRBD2,CASSSGVRGGYNEQFF,TGTGCCAGCAGCTCAGGGGTCCGGGGGGGATACAATGAGCAGTTCTTC
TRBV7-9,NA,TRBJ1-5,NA,CASSLVGARGIGNQPQHF,TGTGCCAGCAGCTTAGTGGGGGCCAGGGGAATTGGCAATCAGCCCCAGCATTTT
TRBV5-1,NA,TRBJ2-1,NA,CASSSGQSWDEQFF,TGCGCCAGCAGCTCCGGACAAAGCTGGGATGAGCAGTTCTTC
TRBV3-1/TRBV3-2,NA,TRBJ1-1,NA,CASSQERTDGGTEAFF,TGTGCCAGCAGCCAAGAAAGAACAGACGGGGGCACTGAAGCTTTCTTT
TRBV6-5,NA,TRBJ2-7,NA,CASSRVSGEQYF,TGTGCCAGCAGCCGGGTTTCGGGCGAGCAGTACTTC
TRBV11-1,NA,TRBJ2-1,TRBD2,CASSLVGSGGPAGQFF,TGTGCCAGCAGCTTAGTTGGTAGCGGGGGCCCCGCGGGGCAGTTCTTC
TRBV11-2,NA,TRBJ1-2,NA,CASSQDSSNYGYTF,TGTGCCAGCAGCCAGGACAGCTCTAACTATGGCTACACCTTC
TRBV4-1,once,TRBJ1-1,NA,CASSQRHQNTEAFF,TGCGCCAGCAGCCAGCGACACCAGAACACTGAAGCTTTCTTT
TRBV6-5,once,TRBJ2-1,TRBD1,CASSPGQGLNEQFF,TGTGCCAGCAGTCCGGGACAGGGGCTCAATGAGCAGTTCTTC
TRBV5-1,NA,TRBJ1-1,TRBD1,CATATGTGVLITEAFF,TGCGCCACCGCCACCGGGACAGGGGTACTTATCACTGAAGCTTTCTTT
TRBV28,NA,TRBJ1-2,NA,CASSLGGATNYGYTF,TGTGCCAGCAGTTTGGGCGGGGCGACTAACTATGGCTACACCTTC
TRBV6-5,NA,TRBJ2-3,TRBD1,CASSPTGASTDTQYF,TGTGCCAGCAGTCCGACAGGGGCTAGCACAGATACGCAGTATTTT
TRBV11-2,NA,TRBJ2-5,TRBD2,CASSLDFGGGGIQETQYF,TGTGCCAGCAGCTTAGATTTCGGCGGGGGGGGCATCCAAGAGACCCAGTACTTC
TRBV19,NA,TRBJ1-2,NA,CASSPTTGSYTF,TGTGCCAGTAGTCCCACGACAGGTAGCTACACCTTC
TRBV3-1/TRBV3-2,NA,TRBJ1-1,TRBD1,CASSQQGAPNTEAFF,TGTGCCAGCAGCCAACAGGGGGCGCCGAACACTGAAGCTTTCTTT
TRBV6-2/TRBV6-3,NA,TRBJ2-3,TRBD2,CASRPSGDTDTQYF,TGTGCCAGCAGACCTAGCGGGGACACAGATACGCAGTATTTT
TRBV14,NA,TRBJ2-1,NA,CASSQANRGAQQFF,TGTGCCAGCAGCCAAGCCAACCGGGGGGCCCAGCAGTTCTTC
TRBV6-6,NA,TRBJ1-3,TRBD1,CASSGQLSGNTIYF,TGTGCCAGCTCGGGACAGCTCTCTGGAAACACCATATATTTT
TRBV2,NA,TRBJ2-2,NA,CASSGAETGELFF,TGTGCCAGCAGTGGGGCAGAGACCGGGGAGCTGTTTTTT
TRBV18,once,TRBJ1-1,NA,CASSPTSMNTEAFF,TGTGCCAGCTCACCAACCAGTATGAACACTGAAGCTTTCTTT
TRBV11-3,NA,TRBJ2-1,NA,CASSLAQGGYNEQFF,TGTGCCAGCAGCTTAGCACAGGGGGGGTACAATGAGCAGTTCTTC
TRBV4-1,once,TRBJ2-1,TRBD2,CASSQEATSGAHNEQFF,TGCGCCAGCAGCCAAGAAGCGACTAGCGGGGCCCACAATGAGCAGTTCTTC
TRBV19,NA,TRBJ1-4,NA,CASSGRVGEKLFF,TGTGCCAGCAGCGGCCGGGTTGGTGAAAAACTGTTTTTT
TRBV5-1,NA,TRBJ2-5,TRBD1,CASSFGRQGLREETQYF,TGCGCCAGCAGCTTTGGTCGACAGGGGCTGCGGGAAGAGACCCAGTACTTC
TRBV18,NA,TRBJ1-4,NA,CASSPGGNEKLFF,TGTGCCAGCTCACCAGGAGGAAATGAAAAACTGTTTTTT
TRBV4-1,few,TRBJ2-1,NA,CASSQEETASYAYNEQFF,TGCGCCAGCAGCCAAGAGGAGACAGCCTCATACGCCTACAATGAGCAGTTCTTC
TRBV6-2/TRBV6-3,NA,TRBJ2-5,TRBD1,CASSFTGVRETQYF,TGTGCCAGCAGTTTCACAGGGGTTCGGGAGACCCAGTACTTC
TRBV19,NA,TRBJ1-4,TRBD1,CASSIGQATNEKLFF,TGTGCCAGTAGTATTGGACAGGCAACTAATGAAAAACTGTTTTTT
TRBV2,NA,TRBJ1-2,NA,CASRRRQANYGYTF,TGTGCCAGCAGAAGAAGACAGGCTAACTATGGCTACACCTTC
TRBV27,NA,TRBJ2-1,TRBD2,CASSTSRPGLAGVNEQFF,TGTGCCAGCAGTACTTCCCGGCCCGGACTAGCGGGGGTAAATGAGCAGTTCTTC
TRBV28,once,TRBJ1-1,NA,CASRGGYTEAFF,TGTGCCAGCAGGGGGGGGTACACTGAAGCTTTCTTT
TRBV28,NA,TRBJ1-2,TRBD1,CASSPLTGLQGYTF,TGTGCCAGCAGTCCCCTGACAGGGCTACAAGGCTACACCTTC
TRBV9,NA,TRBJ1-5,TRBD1,CASSVGQGSQPQHF,TGTGCCAGCAGCGTCGGACAGGGAAGTCAGCCCCAGCATTTT
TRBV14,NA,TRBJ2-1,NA,CASSQLADNEQFF,TGTGCCAGCAGCCAACTAGCTGACAATGAGCAGTTCTTC